This is a list of T cell receptor beta chains from one sample in a study of blood T cells in healthy people across ages. Each CDR3 protein is one row after TCRdb ran MiXCR on the 5' RACE reads. The sample includes hundreds of thousands of distinct CDR3 sequences, around 20% of them seen just once. Source material: blood. The origin of the receptors is a man between 65 and 79 years old in good health. The CDR3 runs from the conserved cysteine through the conserved F or W. The order of the fields is D gene, clone size, V gene, J gene, CDR3 protein, CDR3 DNA. The D gene is left open where the match is weak. A row's size may be missing; if present it is once, few, many or a size class.

d_call: TRBD2
clone_size: .
v_call: TRBV7-9
j_call: TRBJ2-1
cdr3_aa: CASSSETWTSWFF
cdr3_nt: TGTGCCAGCAGCAGTGAAACGTGGACTAGCTGGTTCTTC

d_call: .
clone_size: many
v_call: TRBV7-2
j_call: TRBJ2-3
cdr3_aa: CASSFAGHYTDTQYF
cdr3_nt: TGTGCCAGCAGCTTTGCGGGACACTACACAGATACGCAGTATTTT

d_call: .
clone_size: few
v_call: TRBV7-2
j_call: TRBJ2-7
cdr3_aa: CASSVTGPRSYEQYF
cdr3_nt: TGTGCCAGCAGCGTAACCGGGCCCCGATCCTACGAGCAGTACTTC

d_call: .
clone_size: few
v_call: TRBV20-1
j_call: TRBJ2-7
cdr3_aa: CSASAPQGYYEQYF
cdr3_nt: TGCAGTGCTAGTGCTCCCCAGGGTTACTACGAGCAGTACTTC

d_call: TRBD2
clone_size: once
v_call: TRBV6-1
j_call: TRBJ2-3
cdr3_aa: CASSETSGRRADTQYF
cdr3_nt: TGTGCCAGCAGTGAAACTAGCGGGAGGAGGGCAGATACGCAGTATTTT

d_call: .
clone_size: once
v_call: TRBV7-2
j_call: TRBJ2-3
cdr3_aa: CASSLVNGDTQYF
cdr3_nt: TGTGCCAGCAGCTTAGTTAATGGAGATACGCAGTATTTT

d_call: TRBD1
clone_size: .
v_call: TRBV5-1
j_call: TRBJ1-3
cdr3_aa: CASSLTRTGGVRDSGNTIYF
cdr3_nt: TGCGCCAGCAGCTTGACTAGGACAGGGGGCGTCCGGGACTCTGGAAACACCATATATTTT

d_call: TRBD2
clone_size: few
v_call: TRBV28
j_call: TRBJ2-7
cdr3_aa: CGPQREGHEQYF
cdr3_nt: TGTGGCCCGCAGCGGGAGGGCCACGAGCAGTACTTC

d_call: TRBD2
clone_size: many
v_call: TRBV9
j_call: TRBJ2-1
cdr3_aa: CASSPRTSGSSYNEQFF
cdr3_nt: TGTGCCAGCAGCCCCCGGACTAGCGGGAGCTCCTACAATGAGCAGTTCTTC

d_call: TRBD2
clone_size: many
v_call: TRBV20-1
j_call: TRBJ2-1
cdr3_aa: CSAPKMTRKIREDEQFF
cdr3_nt: TGCAGTGCCCCCAAAATGACTCGCAAAATCCGGGAGGATGAGCAGTTCTTC

d_call: .
clone_size: .
v_call: TRBV11-2
j_call: TRBJ1-3
cdr3_aa: CASSGVQGSSGNTIYF
cdr3_nt: TGTGCCAGCAGCGGCGTACAGGGAAGCTCTGGAAACACCATATATTTT

d_call: .
clone_size: .
v_call: TRBV3-1
j_call: TRBJ2-5
cdr3_aa: CASSQGESKTQYF
cdr3_nt: TGTGCCAGCAGCCAAGGGGAGTCCAAGACCCAGTACTTC

d_call: TRBD2
clone_size: few
v_call: TRBV10-3
j_call: TRBJ2-5
cdr3_aa: CAISESGLGRRETQYF
cdr3_nt: TGTGCCATCAGTGAGTCGGGACTAGGCCGTCGAGAGACCCAGTACTTC

d_call: .
clone_size: .
v_call: TRBV10-3
j_call: TRBJ2-7
cdr3_aa: CATVQGREQYF
cdr3_nt: TGTGCCACCGTACAGGGTAGGGAGCAGTACTTC

d_call: .
clone_size: few
v_call: TRBV6-6
j_call: TRBJ1-2
cdr3_aa: CASSYPGMVNYGYTF
cdr3_nt: TGTGCCAGCAGTTACCCAGGGATGGTTAACTATGGCTACACCTTC

d_call: TRBD1
clone_size: few
v_call: TRBV5-6
j_call: TRBJ2-7
cdr3_aa: CASNPTGYGYEQYF
cdr3_nt: TGTGCCAGCAACCCGACAGGGTACGGGTACGAGCAGTACTTC

d_call: .
clone_size: few
v_call: TRBV28
j_call: TRBJ2-7
cdr3_aa: CASSTTGNRAYEQYF
cdr3_nt: TGTGCCAGCAGTACCACCGGGAACAGGGCCTACGAGCAGTACTTC

d_call: TRBD2
clone_size: .
v_call: TRBV10-3
j_call: TRBJ2-1
cdr3_aa: CAISDVTSGGPNEQFF
cdr3_nt: TGTGCCATCAGTGACGTGACTAGCGGGGGACCTAATGAGCAGTTCTTC

d_call: TRBD2
clone_size: .
v_call: TRBV9
j_call: TRBJ2-7
cdr3_aa: CASSVDATSYTYEQYF
cdr3_nt: TGTGCCAGCAGCGTAGACGCGACTAGCTATACCTACGAGCAGTACTTC

d_call: .
clone_size: .
v_call: TRBV6-5
j_call: TRBJ2-1
cdr3_aa: CASRLDRISYNEQFF
cdr3_nt: TGTGCCAGCAGACTAGACAGGATCTCCTACAATGAGCAGTTCTTC

d_call: TRBD1
clone_size: .
v_call: TRBV2
j_call: TRBJ2-6
cdr3_aa: CASKGALFSSGANVLTF
cdr3_nt: TGTGCCAGCAAGGGGGCGCTTTTTAGCTCTGGGGCCAACGTCCTGACTTTC

d_call: .
clone_size: few
v_call: TRBV25-1
j_call: TRBJ2-1
cdr3_aa: CASSDTGEQFF
cdr3_nt: TGTGCCAGCAGTGATACCGGTGAGCAGTTCTTC

d_call: TRBD2
clone_size: .
v_call: TRBV19
j_call: TRBJ2-1
cdr3_aa: CASSTSGLNEQFF
cdr3_nt: TGTGCCAGTAGCACTAGCGGGTTGAATGAGCAGTTCTTC

d_call: TRBD2
clone_size: .
v_call: TRBV20-1
j_call: TRBJ2-1
cdr3_aa: CSARGLAGVDREQFF
cdr3_nt: TGCAGTGCTCGCGGACTAGCGGGAGTTGATAGGGAGCAGTTCTTC

d_call: .
clone_size: .
v_call: TRBV12-3/TRBV12-4
j_call: TRBJ2-7
cdr3_aa: CASSLALGESSEQYF
cdr3_nt: TGTGCCAGCAGTTTAGCGTTAGGTGAGTCGTCCGAGCAGTACTTC

d_call: TRBD2
clone_size: few
v_call: TRBV20-1
j_call: TRBJ2-1
cdr3_aa: CSARVPGGTENEQFF
cdr3_nt: TGCAGTGCTAGAGTCCCGGGAGGAACGGAGAATGAGCAGTTCTTC

d_call: TRBD1
clone_size: .
v_call: TRBV12-3/TRBV12-4
j_call: TRBJ2-7
cdr3_aa: CASSKGQGAQYF
cdr3_nt: TGTGCCAGCAGCAAGGGACAGGGGGCGCAGTACTTC

d_call: .
clone_size: many
v_call: TRBV5-1
j_call: TRBJ1-1
cdr3_aa: CASSLEGVSYTEAFF
cdr3_nt: TGCGCCAGCAGCTTGGAAGGAGTGAGTTACACTGAAGCTTTCTTT

d_call: .
clone_size: .
v_call: TRBV7-3
j_call: TRBJ1-1
cdr3_aa: CASSFQMNTEAFF
cdr3_nt: TGTGCCAGCAGCTTCCAGATGAACACTGAAGCTTTCTTT

d_call: .
clone_size: many
v_call: TRBV12-3/TRBV12-4
j_call: TRBJ2-7
cdr3_aa: CASSFKYEQYF
cdr3_nt: TGCGCCAGCAGCTTCAAATACGAGCAGTACTTC

d_call: .
clone_size: few
v_call: TRBV6-2/TRBV6-3
j_call: TRBJ2-1
cdr3_aa: CASSRSGPSSYNEQFF
cdr3_nt: TGTGCCAGCAGCCGGAGCGGTCCTAGCTCCTACAATGAGCAGTTCTTC

d_call: .
clone_size: few
v_call: TRBV10-3
j_call: TRBJ2-5
cdr3_aa: CAISESGLAKGAQYF
cdr3_nt: TGTGCCATCAGTGAGTCGGGGCTAGCGAAAGGGGCCCAGTACTTC

d_call: .
clone_size: .
v_call: TRBV6-1
j_call: TRBJ2-7
cdr3_aa: CASRLQGGEQYF
cdr3_nt: TGTGCCAGCAGATTACAGGGAGGCGAGCAGTACTTC

d_call: .
clone_size: many
v_call: TRBV29-1
j_call: TRBJ2-1
cdr3_aa: CSVEPASSYNEQFF
cdr3_nt: TGCAGCGTTGAGCCTGCGAGCAGCTACAATGAGCAGTTCTTC

d_call: .
clone_size: .
v_call: TRBV7-2
j_call: TRBJ1-5
cdr3_aa: CASSPQTLQPQHF
cdr3_nt: TGTGCCAGCAGCCCCCAGACGCTTCAGCCCCAGCATTTT

d_call: .
clone_size: .
v_call: TRBV5-1
j_call: TRBJ2-4
cdr3_aa: CASSLDRAGNIQYF
cdr3_nt: TGCGCCAGCAGCTTGGACAGGGCGGGAAACATTCAGTACTTC

d_call: .
clone_size: once
v_call: TRBV5-1
j_call: TRBJ2-3
cdr3_aa: CASSLAREADTQYF
cdr3_nt: TGCGCCAGCAGCTTGGCCAGGGAGGCAGATACGCAGTATTTT

d_call: .
clone_size: .
v_call: TRBV4-1
j_call: TRBJ1-1
cdr3_aa: CASSHPAMNTEAFF
cdr3_nt: TGCGCCAGCAGCCACCCAGCTATGAACACTGAAGCTTTCTTT

d_call: .
clone_size: .
v_call: TRBV7-2
j_call: TRBJ1-1
cdr3_aa: CASRKQTNTEAFF
cdr3_nt: TGTGCCAGCAGGAAACAGACGAACACTGAAGCTTTCTTT

d_call: TRBD2
clone_size: .
v_call: TRBV6-5
j_call: TRBJ2-1
cdr3_aa: CASSYSSSGDRNEQFF
cdr3_nt: TGTGCCAGCAGTTACTCGTCTAGCGGGGACCGGAACGAGCAGTTCTTC

d_call: .
clone_size: few
v_call: TRBV29-1
j_call: TRBJ2-5
cdr3_aa: CSVEAGASYETQYF
cdr3_nt: TGCAGCGTTGAAGCGGGGGCATCTTACGAGACCCAGTACTTC

d_call: .
clone_size: .
v_call: TRBV20-1
j_call: TRBJ1-5
cdr3_aa: CSVLQDRNQPQHF
cdr3_nt: TGCAGTGTCCTACAAGACCGCAATCAGCCCCAGCATTTT

d_call: .
clone_size: .
v_call: TRBV12-3/TRBV12-4
j_call: TRBJ2-1
cdr3_aa: CASSFSGVSEQFF
cdr3_nt: TGTGCCAGCAGTTTCTCTGGGGTGAGTGAGCAGTTCTTC

d_call: .
clone_size: .
v_call: TRBV2
j_call: TRBJ2-7
cdr3_aa: CASSEGPTQNYEQYF
cdr3_nt: TGTGCCAGCAGTGAAGGGCCAACCCAAAACTACGAGCAGTACTTC

d_call: .
clone_size: few
v_call: TRBV11-2
j_call: TRBJ1-1
cdr3_aa: CASSLESATEAFF
cdr3_nt: TGTGCCAGCAGCTTAGAGAGCGCGACTGAAGCTTTCTTT

d_call: TRBD2
clone_size: .
v_call: TRBV3-1
j_call: TRBJ2-1
cdr3_aa: CASSQEPRTSSSVYDNEQFF
cdr3_nt: TGTGCCAGCAGCCAAGAGCCCCGGACTAGCAGTTCCGTATACGACAATGAGCAGTTCTTC

d_call: TRBD1
clone_size: .
v_call: TRBV20-1
j_call: TRBJ2-7
cdr3_aa: CSAGDRGEQYF
cdr3_nt: TGCAGTGCAGGGGACAGGGGTGAGCAGTACTTC

d_call: TRBD2
clone_size: .
v_call: TRBV20-1
j_call: TRBJ2-4
cdr3_aa: CSAMGLPGYHRDQNIQYF
cdr3_nt: TGCAGTGCTATGGGACTACCCGGGTATCATCGGGACCAAAACATTCAGTACTTC

d_call: .
clone_size: .
v_call: TRBV2
j_call: TRBJ1-4
cdr3_aa: CASSTDEKLFF
cdr3_nt: TGTGCCAGCAGCACAGACGAAAAACTGTTTTTT

d_call: .
clone_size: .
v_call: TRBV20-1
j_call: TRBJ2-3
cdr3_aa: CSAREVQSTDTQYF
cdr3_nt: TGCAGTGCTAGGGAGGTGCAGAGCACAGATACGCAGTATTTT

d_call: .
clone_size: few
v_call: TRBV7-9
j_call: TRBJ1-1
cdr3_aa: CASSFSKNTEAFF
cdr3_nt: TGTGCCAGCAGCTTCTCTAAGAACACTGAAGCTTTCTTT

d_call: TRBD2
clone_size: .
v_call: TRBV5-1
j_call: TRBJ2-1
cdr3_aa: CASSPSGSTSVTYNEQFF
cdr3_nt: TGCGCCAGCAGCCCTAGTGGGTCGACTAGCGTAACCTACAATGAGCAGTTCTTC

d_call: TRBD2
clone_size: once
v_call: TRBV5-6
j_call: TRBJ2-5
cdr3_aa: CASSLVSGRPIGETQYF
cdr3_nt: TGTGCCAGCAGCTTGGTTAGCGGGAGGCCCATAGGGGAGACCCAGTACTTC

d_call: .
clone_size: few
v_call: TRBV21-1
j_call: TRBJ2-3
cdr3_aa: CASNGKAGDTDTQYF
cdr3_nt: TGTGCCAGCAACGGGAAAGCGGGAGATACAGATACGCAGTATTTT

d_call: .
clone_size: few
v_call: TRBV5-1
j_call: TRBJ1-1
cdr3_aa: CASSLKGTPTEAFF
cdr3_nt: TGCGCCAGCAGCTTGAAAGGGACACCCACCGAAGCTTTCTTT

d_call: .
clone_size: few
v_call: TRBV12-3/TRBV12-4
j_call: TRBJ1-1
cdr3_aa: CASSLAPETEAFF
cdr3_nt: TGTGCCAGCAGTTTAGCGCCTGAGACTGAAGCTTTCTTT

d_call: .
clone_size: many
v_call: TRBV3-1
j_call: TRBJ2-5
cdr3_aa: CASSQDLGQETQYF
cdr3_nt: TGTGCCAGCAGCCAAGACTTGGGCCAAGAGACCCAGTACTTC

d_call: TRBD1
clone_size: .
v_call: TRBV20-1
j_call: TRBJ2-1
cdr3_aa: CSVWTGGNEQFF
cdr3_nt: TGCAGTGTTTGGACAGGGGGTAATGAGCAGTTCTTC

d_call: .
clone_size: .
v_call: TRBV7-3
j_call: TRBJ2-5
cdr3_aa: CTSSLSRAETQYF
cdr3_nt: TGTACCAGCAGCTTAAGCCGGGCCGAGACCCAGTACTTC

d_call: .
clone_size: .
v_call: TRBV12-3/TRBV12-4
j_call: TRBJ1-1
cdr3_aa: CASSFGPYEAFF
cdr3_nt: TGTGCCAGCAGTTTTGGACCCTATGAAGCTTTCTTT